The clone carrying this T cell receptor (beta chain) appeared many times. Its antigen is undetermined. This record comes from a study of blood T cells in healthy people across ages. Study results and limitations: Long-lived donors had more naive CD4+ cells and higher diversity than aged donors.

Healthy Caucasians from Russia aged about 6 to 90 served as donors. Every sample yielded at least 7 million isolated PBMCs. The germline V gene encodes CDR1 MNHEY and CDR2 SVGAGI. There are 15 residues in the CDR3. V lost 5 bases, J lost 2 bases, and 6 bases stayed unmatched. A J-beta primer mix and a sample-barcoded 5' primer were used in a second PCR of about 7 to 12 cycles. From the 5' RACE reads, TCRdb called clonotypes with MiXCR, one entry per CDR3 protein. The table lists 600,000 or so distinct CDR3 sequences, 40% to 55% of them singletons. The sequence derives from an elderly man in good health. Sequenced input: blood. The genes are TRBV6-5 and TRBJ2-1; 7 bases line up with TRBD1. In DNA form, the CDR3 reads TGTGCCAGCAGTCCCGGGACAGACCCCTACAATGAGCAGTTCTTC. Protein: CASSPGTDPYNEQFF.